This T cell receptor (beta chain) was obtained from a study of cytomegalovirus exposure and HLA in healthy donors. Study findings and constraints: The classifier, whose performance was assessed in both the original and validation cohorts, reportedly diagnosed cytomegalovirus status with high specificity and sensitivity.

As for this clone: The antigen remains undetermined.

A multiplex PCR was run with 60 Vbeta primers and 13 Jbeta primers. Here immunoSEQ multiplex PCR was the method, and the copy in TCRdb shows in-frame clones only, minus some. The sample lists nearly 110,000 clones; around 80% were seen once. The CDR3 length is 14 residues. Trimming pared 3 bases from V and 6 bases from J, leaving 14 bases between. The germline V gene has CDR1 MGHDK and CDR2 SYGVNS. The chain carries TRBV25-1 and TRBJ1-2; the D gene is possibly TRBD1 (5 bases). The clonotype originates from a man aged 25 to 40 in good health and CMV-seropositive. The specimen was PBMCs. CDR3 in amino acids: CASSEVQGGDGYTF. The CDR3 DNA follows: TGTGCCAGCAGTGAGGTGCAGGGCGGGGATGGCTACACCTTC.